Listed here are 13 T cell receptor beta chains from one sample, sequenced in a study of cytomegalovirus exposure and HLA in healthy donors. It was with 60 Vbeta and 13 Jbeta primers that the PCR ran. Repertoires were generated with immunoSEQ multiplex PCR, while TCRdb's copy carries only in-frame clones and drops some. The sample has approximately 76,000 clones, 65% to 75% seen once. The specimen was PBMCs. The receptors shown here come from a woman aged 40 to 50 in good health and CMV-seropositive.

The rearrangement links TRBV20-1 to TRBJ2-4, with D maybe TRBD1 (6 bases). CDR3 length equals 10 residues. Germline V gene sequence: CDR1 DFQATT, CDR2 SNEGSKA (reference sequence). The V gene lost 6 bases and the J gene lost 8 bases, with 8 bases spanning the gap. CDR3 DNA: TGCAGTGCCAAGGGGGACATTCAGTACTTC. Translated, it gives CSAKGDIQYF.

The rearrangement links TRBV7-7 to TRBJ1-2; possible D gene TRBD1, 6 bases. This CDR3 is 17 amino acids long. Germline V gives CDR1 SSHAT, CDR2 FNYEAQ (reference sequence). This chain's CDR3 is CARPPDQGRSCHYGYTF. DNA for the CDR3: TGTGCTAGACCCCCGGACCAGGGGCGATCGTGTCACTATGGCTACACCTTC.

The chain joins TRBV4-3 to TRBJ2-7, with D maybe TRBD2 (6 bases). Per the germline V gene, CDR1 is LGHNA and CDR2 is YSLEER. The V end was cut by 6 bases, the J end by 4 bases, with 10 bases between. The CDR3 covers 12 residues. The CDR3 nucleotides read TGCGCCAGCAGTGACGCGGGATACGAGCAGTACTTC. Its translation is CASSDAGYEQYF.

This rearrangement joins TRBV2 to TRBJ2-1, with 10 bases lining up with TRBD1. The V gene end was trimmed by 8 bases and the J gene end by 8 bases; junction bases not matched to a gene: 15. Looked up from germline, CDR1 is SNHLY and CDR2 is FYNNEI. This CDR3 contains 16 residues. The chain's CDR3 is CASADLTTGGRDEQFF. The CDR3 DNA reads TGTGCCAGCGCTGATTTGACGACAGGGGGCAGGGATGAGCAGTTCTTC.

V gene TRBV7-3 combines with J gene TRBJ2-1; 7 bases line up with TRBD2. The CDR3 loop spans 17 amino acids. CDR1 SGHTA and CDR2 FQGTGA come from the germline V gene. The V and J ends lost 4 bases and 8 bases, in that order; junction bases with no gene match: 17. This CDR3 reads CASSSGPASGAGDEQFF. For the CDR3, the DNA is TGTGCCAGCAGCTCCGGGCCGGCAAGCGGGGCTGGGGATGAGCAGTTCTTC.

V and J are TRBV5-1 and TRBJ1-1; a possible D gene is TRBD1 (5 bases). V was pared by 2 bases and J by 1 base, with 9 bases between. The CDR3 spans 14 residues. Germline V gives CDR1 SGHRS, CDR2 YFSETQ. The CDR3 DNA is TGCGCCAGCAGCTTAGTGACAGCGAACACTGAAGCTTTCTTT. It encodes CASSLVTANTEAFF.

The CDR3 DNA follows: TGTGCCAGCAGCTACCCTAGCGGGGGCTACGAGCAGTACTTC. This translates into CASSYPSGGYEQYF. This chain joins TRBV7-2 and TRBJ2-7; 10 nucleotides agree with TRBD2. The V and J ends lost 4 bases and 3 bases, in that order; junction bases with no gene match: 3. Germline V CDR1 and CDR2: SGHTA, FQGNSA. CDR3 length: 14 amino acids.

On this clone: The same CDR3 arises from other DNA sequences in this sample as well. The rearrangement links TRBV4-3 to TRBJ1-1, with 7 bases aligning to TRBD1. V lost 0 bases, J lost 1 base, and 5 bases stayed unmatched. Germline loops: CDR1 LGHNA, CDR2 YSLEER. The CDR3 is 16 amino acids. CDR3 DNA sequence: TGCGCCAGCAGCCAAGATACAGGGGCCCCGAACACTGAAGCTTTCTTT. Translated: CASSQDTGAPNTEAFF.

The chain combines TRBV6-1 with TRBJ2-7, with 7 bases fitting TRBD1. This CDR3 region has 15 residues. Germline loops: CDR1 MNHNS, CDR2 SASEGT. V lost 6 bases to trimming and J lost 1 base; unmatched junction nucleotides: 9. The CDR3 loop is CASRREGGASYEQYF. The CDR3 region has the DNA TGTGCCAGCAGGAGGGAAGGGGGCGCATCCTACGAGCAGTACTTC.

The chain uses TRBV18 and TRBJ2-1; D remains ambiguous. The V and J ends lost 3 bases and 7 bases respectively, with 13 bases between them. The CDR3 runs 14 residues. The germline V gene has CDR1 KGHSH and CDR2 LQKENI. The CDR3 here is CASSPGIFGNEQFF. CDR3 bases: TGTGCCAGCTCACCGGGCATTTTCGGAAATGAGCAGTTCTTC.

V is TRBV28 and J is TRBJ1-4; D gene uncertain. This CDR3 has 14 amino acids. Trimming removed 7 bases at V and 8 bases at J, with 17 bases between. Looked up from germline, CDR1 is MDHEN and CDR2 is SYDVKM. CDR3 sequence (DNA): TGTGCCAGCAAAAAGCGTCGGTCCGGGGAAAAACTGTTTTTT. This codes for CASKKRRSGEKLFF.

This chain links TRBV7-9 with TRBJ1-1, with TRBD1 identical over 9 bases. The CDR3 covers 16 residues. CDR1 SEHNR and CDR2 FQNEAQ come from the germline V gene (reference sequence). J lost 5 bases, V lost 1 base, and 8 bases had no gene match. The CDR3 sequence: CASSLEDRGLRTEAFF. The CDR3 nucleotides are TGTGCCAGCAGCTTAGAGGACAGGGGCTTAAGGACTGAAGCTTTCTTT.

The chain recombines TRBV6-5 with TRBJ1-5; 8 bases align to TRBD1. The CDR3 length is 15 residues. The J segment lost 2 bases and the V segment lost 4 bases, leaving 4 bases of the junction unmatched. Germline V gives CDR1 MNHEY, CDR2 SVGAGI. The CDR3 nucleotides are TGTGCCAGCAGTTCGGACAGGGACGGCAATCAGCCCCAGCATTTT. Its translation is CASSSDRDGNQPQHF.